A selection of T cell receptor beta chains follows, all from one sample in a study of T cell responses to AZD1222 COVID-19 vaccine. Generated by immunoSEQ multiplex PCR, the TCRdb table keeps only in-frame clones and is missing some. The table records 70,000 to 95,000 clones, more than 90% of them present only once. The sequencing used peripheral blood, collected on day 0 of AZD1222 vaccination. The receptors derive from an adult in good health. Both conserved end residues are part of each CDR3. Each record gives: V gene, D gene, clone size, J gene, CDR3 protein, CDR3 DNA. D genes are given only for firm matches. The size entry is marked missing in some rows and otherwise reads once, few, many or a size class.

v_gene: TRBV12-3/TRBV12-4; d_gene: .; abundance: .; j_gene: TRBJ1-5; CDR3aa: CAVGPSNNQPQHF; CDR3nt: TGTGCCGTCGGGCCATCAAACAATCAGCCCCAGCATTTT
v_gene: TRBV6-5; d_gene: TRBD2; abundance: .; j_gene: TRBJ2-1; CDR3aa: CASSRGLAGSNEQFF; CDR3nt: TGTGCCAGCAGCAGGGGACTAGCGGGAAGCAATGAGCAGTTCTTC
v_gene: TRBV6-2/TRBV6-3; d_gene: .; abundance: .; j_gene: TRBJ1-1; CDR3aa: CASSYNSPFLNTEAFF; CDR3nt: TGTGCCAGCAGTTACAACAGCCCCTTCTTGAACACTGAAGCTTTCTTT
v_gene: TRBV7-2; d_gene: .; abundance: .; j_gene: TRBJ2-5; CDR3aa: CASSLSRSQETQYF; CDR3nt: TGTGCCAGCAGCTTAAGCAGGTCCCAAGAGACCCAGTACTTC
v_gene: TRBV5-1; d_gene: TRBD2; abundance: once; j_gene: TRBJ2-3; CDR3aa: CASRGTSYTTDTQYF; CDR3nt: TGCGCCAGCAGAGGGACTAGCTATACCACAGATACGCAGTATTTT
v_gene: TRBV7-3; d_gene: TRBD2; abundance: few; j_gene: TRBJ2-1; CDR3aa: CASSLNAQTSGNEQFF; CDR3nt: TGTGCCAGCAGCTTAAATGCCCAGACTAGCGGCAATGAGCAGTTCTTC
v_gene: TRBV6-5; d_gene: TRBD2; abundance: once; j_gene: TRBJ2-3; CDR3aa: CASSYERDDTQYF; CDR3nt: TGTGCCAGCAGTTACGAGCGGGACGATACGCAGTATTTT
v_gene: TRBV19; d_gene: .; abundance: once; j_gene: TRBJ2-7; CDR3aa: CASSIQGYEQYF; CDR3nt: TGTGCCAGTAGTATTCAGGGGTACGAGCAGTACTTC
v_gene: TRBV9; d_gene: .; abundance: .; j_gene: TRBJ2-1; CDR3aa: CASSPPGSDVNNEQFF; CDR3nt: TGTGCCAGCAGCCCCCCCGGGAGCGACGTGAACAATGAGCAGTTCTTC
v_gene: TRBV7-8; d_gene: TRBD1; abundance: .; j_gene: TRBJ2-7; CDR3aa: CASSPDGTGRYEQYF; CDR3nt: TGTGCCAGCAGCCCCGACGGGACAGGGCGATACGAGCAGTACTTC
v_gene: TRBV28; d_gene: TRBD2; abundance: .; j_gene: TRBJ2-1; CDR3aa: CASSFGGSPSYNEQFF; CDR3nt: TGTGCCAGCAGTTTCGGCGGGAGCCCCTCCTACAATGAGCAGTTCTTC